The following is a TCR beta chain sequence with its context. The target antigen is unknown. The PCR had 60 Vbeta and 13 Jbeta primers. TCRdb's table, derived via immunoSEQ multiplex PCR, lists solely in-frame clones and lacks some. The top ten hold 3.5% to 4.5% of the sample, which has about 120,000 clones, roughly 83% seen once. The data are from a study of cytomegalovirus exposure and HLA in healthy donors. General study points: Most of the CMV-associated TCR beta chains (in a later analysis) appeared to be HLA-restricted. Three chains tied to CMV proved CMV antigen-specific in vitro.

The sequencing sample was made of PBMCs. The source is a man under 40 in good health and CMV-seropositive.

The CDR3 loop is CASSLASGEGRNNEQFF. The CDR3 DNA follows: TGTGCCAGCAGCTTGGCGTCAGGAGAGGGCCGCAACAATGAGCAGTTCTTC. The chain is built from TRBV5-8 and TRBJ2-1; D perhaps matches TRBD2 (5 bases). CDR3 size: 17 residues. V lost 0 bases and J 5 bases, leaving 18 bases between the germline ends. Per the germline V gene, CDR1 is SGHTS and CDR2 is YDEGEE.